One sample yielded the 20 T cell receptor beta chains listed below, sequenced in a study of blood T cells in healthy people across ages. Primed by a sample-barcoded 5' primer and a J-beta primer mix, a second PCR proceeded for roughly 6 to 12 cycles. TCRdb reprocessed the 5' RACE reads with MiXCR, giving one entry per CDR3 protein. The table records fewer than 950,000 distinct CDR3 sequences, roughly 50% of them present only once. The sequenced sample was blood. These receptors originate from a man older than 75 in good health.

The rearrangement links TRBV9 to TRBJ2-2; maybe TRBD1 (5 bases). Germline CDR1 SGDLS, CDR2 YYNGEE. The V gene lost 7 bases and the J gene lost 5 bases, with 6 bases spanning the gap. The CDR3 length is 11 residues. The CDR3 spells CASGATGELFF. CDR3 nucleotide sequence: TGTGCCAGCGGGGCGACCGGGGAGCTGTTTTTT.

This clonotype was seen only once. The gene calls are TRBV5-7 and TRBJ1-4; possible D gene TRBD1, 5 bases. TRBV5-7 is recorded as an ORF, its role being uncertain. Between the trimmed V and J ends, which lost 6 bases and 7 bases, there was a span of 13 bases. CDR3 length: 13 amino acids. CDR3 amino acids: CASILGGGEKLFF. The CDR3 nucleotides are TGTGCCAGCATCCTTGGGGGGGGTGAAAAACTGTTTTTT.

The V and J genes are TRBV5-6 and TRBJ2-7; D is undetermined. This CDR3 spans 14 amino acids. V lost 0 bases and J 2 bases, leaving 9 bases between the germline ends. Germline CDR1 SGHDT, CDR2 YYEEEE. CDR3 coding DNA: TGTGCCAGCAGCTTGGCCGGCAGAACCTACGAGCAGTACTTC. Residues: CASSLAGRTYEQYF.

The V and J genes are TRBV11-2 and TRBJ2-7; the D gene is possibly TRBD2 (6 bases). The CDR3 is 16 amino acids. Germline CDR1 SGHAT, CDR2 FQNNGV. V was pared by 0 bases and J by 0 bases, with 12 bases between. CDR3 sequence reads: CASSLDLSGLSYEQYF. Written as DNA, the CDR3 is TGTGCCAGCAGCTTAGATCTTAGCGGCCTCTCCTACGAGCAGTACTTC.

This chain uses TRBV20-1 with TRBJ2-3; perhaps TRBD2 as D (6 bases). Trimming left V 6 bases short and J 14 bases short, with 24 bases between. Germline CDR1 reads DFQATT; CDR2 reads SNEGSKA (reference sequence). The CDR3 covers 13 residues. The CDR3 here is CSAEDGGPRYAYF. The CDR3 bases are TGCAGTGCGGAGGATGGAGGGCCCAGATACGCGTATTTT.

The chain carries TRBV15 and TRBJ2-5, with D perhaps TRBD2 (6 bases). There are 15 residues in the CDR3. V shed 0 bases and J shed 9 bases, with 17 bases lying between them. From germline, CDR1 is LNHNV and CDR2 YYDKDF (reference sequence). CDR3 sequence: CATSRDQGGIDAQYF. CDR3 in DNA: TGTGCCACCAGCAGAGACCAGGGCGGGATAGACGCCCAGTACTTC.

In this sample, this clonotype turned up a few times. The chain recombines TRBV12-3 or TRBV12-4 with TRBJ2-5; 9 bases are shared with TRBD1. J lost 11 bases, V lost 4 bases, and 8 bases had no gene match. The CDR3 length is 13 residues. The CDR3 DNA is TGTGCCAGCAGTTCCGGACAGGGGTGGGAGCAGTACTTC. This codes for CASSSGQGWEQYF.

The chain has TRBV7-9 and TRBJ2-1; D remains ambiguous. Trimming took off 0 bases at V and 8 bases at J, with 11 bases between the two ends. CDR3 length equals 14 residues. Germline-derived CDR1 and CDR2 are SEHNR and FQNEAQ (reference sequence). The CDR3 DNA is TGTGCCAGCAGCTTAGCGCGAAGTTCGGATGAGCAGTTCTTC. This gives the protein CASSLARSSDEQFF.

A remark on this clonotype: A read error is possible here, since a much larger clone lies one base away. The chain links TRBV29-1 to TRBJ2-7; TRBD2 is a possible D gene (7 bases). In germline, CDR1 is SQVTM, CDR2 ANQGSEA. Trimming took 6 bases from V and 6 from J, leaving 18 bases between them. The CDR3 contains 13 residues. DNA for the CDR3: TGCAGCGTCCAGGCCGTGAGGGGGGGCGAGCAGTACTTC. Translated: CSVQAVRGGEQYF.

V and J are TRBV6-1 and TRBJ2-7; the D is unclear. The CDR3 contains 12 residues. CDR1 and CDR2 (germline): MNHNS, SASEGT. V dropped 10 bases and J dropped 3 bases, with 13 bases sitting between them. The chain's CDR3 is CATSRVLYEQYF. The CDR3 DNA sequence: TGTGCCACCTCAAGGGTACTCTACGAGCAGTACTTC.

The genes are TRBV9 and TRBJ2-7; D tentatively fits TRBD1 or TRBD2 (5 bases each). The V gene's germline CDR1 is SGDLS and CDR2 YYNGEE. The CDR3 contains 14 residues. Trimming stripped 4 bases from V and 2 bases from J, with 13 bases between. In nucleotides, the CDR3 is TGTGCCAGCAGCCCCGGGACCCCACCCTACGAGCAGTACTTC. This encodes CASSPGTPPYEQYF.

The chain joins TRBV2 to TRBJ1-4; TRBD1 is a possible D gene (5 bases). CDR1 is SNHLY, CDR2 FYNNEI, per germline. Trimming took 2 bases from V and 7 from J, leaving 14 bases between them. The CDR3 contains 15 residues. The CDR3 spells CASSERGTKGEKLFF. CDR3 DNA: TGTGCCAGCAGTGAACGCGGGACGAAGGGTGAAAAACTGTTTTTT.

The sample holds a few counts of this clonotype. The rearrangement links TRBV4-2 to TRBJ2-3; TRBD2 matches 15 bases. The junction had 4 bases not matched to a gene; V was cut back by 1 base and J by 5 bases. The CDR3 spans 17 residues. Per germline, CDR1 LGHNA and CDR2 YNFKEQ. This chain's CDR3 is CASSQGTSGRAVDTQYF. CDR3 sequence (DNA): TGTGCCAGCAGCCAAGGGACTAGCGGGAGGGCCGTAGATACGCAGTATTTT.

The chain is built from TRBV5-1 and TRBJ2-5; TRBD2 matches at 7 bases. Germline assignment: CDR1 SGHRS and CDR2 YFSETQ. This CDR3 contains 15 residues. After removal of 4 bases from V and 2 bases from J, the junction contained 8 bases not matched to a gene. The CDR3 protein is CASSAGLQGQETQYF. The CDR3 DNA reads TGCGCCAGCAGCGCGGGACTACAAGGTCAAGAGACCCAGTACTTC.

This clonotype was seen more than once but under ten times. V and J are TRBV13 and TRBJ1-6; 7 bases align to TRBD1. CDR1 is PRHDT and CDR2 is FYEKMQ in the germline V gene (reference sequence). CDR3 length: 13 amino acids. Trimming at V came to 5 bases and at J to 8 bases, leaving 3 bases not matched to a gene. CDR3 sequence reads: CASSRQGDSPLHF. Here the CDR3 DNA reads TGTGCCAGCAGCCGACAGGGTGATTCACCCCTCCACTTT. Full variable domain (missing parts from reference TRBV13 and TRBJ1-6): AAGVIQSPRHLIKEKRETATLKCYPIPRHDTVYWYQQGPGQDPQFLISFYEKMQSDKGSIPDRFSAQQFSDYHSELNMSSLELGDSALYFCASSRQGDSPLHFGNGTRLTVT.

This clonotype was counted only a few times. The CDR3 DNA is TGTGCCAGCAGCTTGCCTAGCGGGAGCCCCGGGGAGTTCTTC. Amino acids: CASSLPSGSPGEFF. The chain employs TRBV12-3 or TRBV12-4 and TRBJ2-1; 10 positions match TRBD2. The CDR3 loop spans 14 amino acids. V lost 6 bases and J lost 14; bases outside the gene matches: 13.

This chain connects TRBV29-1 to TRBJ2-1, with D tentatively TRBD1 (6 bases). Per germline, CDR1 SQVTM and CDR2 ANQGSEA. The CDR3 has 15 amino acids. The V and J ends lost 2 bases and 1 base respectively, with 12 bases between them. The CDR3 loop is CSVESADRSYNEQFF. The CDR3 region has the DNA TGCAGCGTTGAATCGGCCGACAGGTCCTACAATGAGCAGTTCTTC.

This clonotype was recorded a few times. The chain carries TRBV13 and TRBJ1-1, with TRBD1 identical over 8 bases. V shed 4 bases and J 4 bases; nucleotides not matched to a gene: 11. The CDR3 runs to 16 residues. CDR1 and CDR2 from the germline V gene are PRHDT and FYEKMQ (reference sequence). The CDR3 is CASSSSIGTGGTEAFF. The CDR3 DNA is TGTGCCAGCAGCTCGTCAATCGGGACAGGAGGCACTGAAGCTTTCTTT. Together with reference TRBV13 and TRBJ1-1, the CDR3 gives the full variable domain: AAGVIQSPRHLIKEKRETATLKCYPIPRHDTVYWYQQGPGQDPQFLISFYEKMQSDKGSIPDRFSAQQFSDYHSELNMSSLELGDSALYFCASSSSIGTGGTEAFFGQGTRLTVV.

The genes are TRBV20-1 and TRBJ1-6; D uncertain. V was pared by 4 bases and J by 0 bases, with 10 bases between. The CDR3 length is 15 residues. In germline, CDR1 is DFQATT, CDR2 SNEGSKA (reference sequence). The chain's CDR3 is CSAKDGSSYNSPLHF. DNA for the CDR3: TGCAGTGCTAAGGACGGGAGCTCCTATAATTCACCCCTCCACTTT.

V and J are TRBV27 and TRBJ2-4; a possible D gene is TRBD2 (5 bases). This CDR3 comprises 15 residues. From germline, CDR1 is MNHEY and CDR2 SMNVEV (reference sequence). Between the trimmed V and J ends, which lost 5 bases and 4 bases, there was a span of 15 bases. The CDR3 is CASSATTPGKNIQYF. The CDR3, as DNA: TGTGCCAGCAGTGCCACGACTCCGGGAAAAAACATTCAGTACTTC.